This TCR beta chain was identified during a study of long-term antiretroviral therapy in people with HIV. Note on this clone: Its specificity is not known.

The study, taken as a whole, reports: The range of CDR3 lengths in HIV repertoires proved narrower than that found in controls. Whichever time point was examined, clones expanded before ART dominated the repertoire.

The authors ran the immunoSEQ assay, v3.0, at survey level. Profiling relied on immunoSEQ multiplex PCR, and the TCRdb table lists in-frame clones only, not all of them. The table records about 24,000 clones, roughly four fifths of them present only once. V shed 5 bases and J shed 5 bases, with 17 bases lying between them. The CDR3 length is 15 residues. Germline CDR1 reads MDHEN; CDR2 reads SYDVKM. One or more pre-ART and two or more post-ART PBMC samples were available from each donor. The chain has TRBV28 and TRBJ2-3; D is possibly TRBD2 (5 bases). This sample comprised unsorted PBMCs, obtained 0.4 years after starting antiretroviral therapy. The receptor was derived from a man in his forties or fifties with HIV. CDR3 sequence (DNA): TGTGCCAGCAGTAGCCTGAGGGAGAGTGAAGATACGCAGTATTTT. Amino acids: CASSSLRESEDTQYF.